The text below deals with one T cell receptor (beta chain). The CDR3 has 16 amino acids. Germline V CDR1 and CDR2: LNHNV, YYDKDF (reference sequence). The ends were cut back, 1 base at V and 7 bases at J, with 14 bases in the middle. The PCR employed 60 Vbeta primers together with 13 Jbeta primers. Clones were read by immunoSEQ multiplex PCR, and TCRdb kept only the in-frame ones, dropping some. Found here are some 120,000 clones; the top ten clones hold approximately 3.7%. The data originate from a study of cytomegalovirus exposure and HLA in healthy donors. The chain links TRBV15 to TRBJ1-6; maybe TRBD1 (5 bases). The source material was PBMCs. The source is a man younger than 45 in good health and CMV-seronegative. The CDR3 is CATSRGEQVGNSPLHF. The DNA of the CDR3 is TGTGCCACCAGCAGAGGAGAACAGGTGGGGAATTCACCCCTCCACTTT.